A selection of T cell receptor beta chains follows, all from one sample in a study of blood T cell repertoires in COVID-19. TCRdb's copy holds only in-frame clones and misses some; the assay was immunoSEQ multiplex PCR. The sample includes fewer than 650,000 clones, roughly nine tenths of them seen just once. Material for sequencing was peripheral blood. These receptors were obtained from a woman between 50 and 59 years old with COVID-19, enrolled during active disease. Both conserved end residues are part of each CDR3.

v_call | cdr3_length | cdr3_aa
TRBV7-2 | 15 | CASRPDRGETDTQYF
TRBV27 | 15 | CASSLGQGLFYEQYF
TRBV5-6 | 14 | CASSLSGGPYEQYF
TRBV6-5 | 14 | CASSRTSGEYEQYF
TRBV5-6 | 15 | CASSEGTVPNEKLFF
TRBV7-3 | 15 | CASSPGTGANEKLFF
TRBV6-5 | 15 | CASTHPGKGYTEAFF
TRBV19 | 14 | CASSATRHTDTQYF
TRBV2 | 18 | CASSEAVGLSLPWDTQYF
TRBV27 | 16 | CASSSPGLRPDTEAFF
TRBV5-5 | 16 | CASSLGPGQGRDEQFF
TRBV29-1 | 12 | CSVGSGDSPLHF
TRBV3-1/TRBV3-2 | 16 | CASSQDLNRGRDTQYF
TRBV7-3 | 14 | CASSLTGGYNEQFF
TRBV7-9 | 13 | CASSQGATTEAFF
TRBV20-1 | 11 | CSTTKQETQYF
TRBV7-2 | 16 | CASSLVGGQGDYEQYF
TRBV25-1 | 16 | CASNPPQDSSNTEAFF
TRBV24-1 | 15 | CATSDQRGGQETQYF
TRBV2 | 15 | CASRPGTGFNQPQHF
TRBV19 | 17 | CASSPLPGTGGTTEAFF
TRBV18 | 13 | CASRRTVNTEAFF
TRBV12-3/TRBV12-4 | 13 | CASSLQVIQPQHF
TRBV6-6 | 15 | CASSYEGGEGNTIYF
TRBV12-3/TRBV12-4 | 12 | CASRERDSGLFF
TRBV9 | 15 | CASSAGAGSYNEQFF
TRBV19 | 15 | CASSIGDIHNQPQHF
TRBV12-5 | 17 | CASGLALLAGSYNEQFF
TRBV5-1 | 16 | CASSSDGQPSTDTQYF
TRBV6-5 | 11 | CASSNRQEAFF
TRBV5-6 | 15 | CASSPIGVMNTEAFF
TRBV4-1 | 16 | CASSRQTGTGAYEQYF
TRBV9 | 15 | CASTPGLERPDTQYF
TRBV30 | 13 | CAWAKQQHTEAFF
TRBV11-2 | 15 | CASSHRGFSNEKLFF
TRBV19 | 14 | CASSPLGGNSPLHF
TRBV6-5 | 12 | CASSYDLYEQYF
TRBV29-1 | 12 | CSVRRQGSEAFF
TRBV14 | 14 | CASSQEWGGYGYTF
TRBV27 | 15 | CASSHSRGGNTEAFF
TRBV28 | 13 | CASWRQGVDTQYF